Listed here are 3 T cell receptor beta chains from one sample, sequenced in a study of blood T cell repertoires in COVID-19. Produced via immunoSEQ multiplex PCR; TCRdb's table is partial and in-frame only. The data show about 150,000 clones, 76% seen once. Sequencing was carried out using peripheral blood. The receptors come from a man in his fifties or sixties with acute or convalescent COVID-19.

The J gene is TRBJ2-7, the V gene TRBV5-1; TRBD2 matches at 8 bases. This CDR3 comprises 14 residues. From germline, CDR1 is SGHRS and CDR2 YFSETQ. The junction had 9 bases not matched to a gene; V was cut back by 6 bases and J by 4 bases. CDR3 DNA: TGCGCCAGCACCTCGGGACTAGGACTATACGAGCAGTACTTC. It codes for CASTSGLGLYEQYF.

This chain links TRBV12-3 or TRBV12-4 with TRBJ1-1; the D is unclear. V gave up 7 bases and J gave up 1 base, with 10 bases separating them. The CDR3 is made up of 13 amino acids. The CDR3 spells CASIITENTEAFF. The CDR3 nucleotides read TGTGCCAGCATTATAACAGAGAACACTGAAGCTTTCTTT.

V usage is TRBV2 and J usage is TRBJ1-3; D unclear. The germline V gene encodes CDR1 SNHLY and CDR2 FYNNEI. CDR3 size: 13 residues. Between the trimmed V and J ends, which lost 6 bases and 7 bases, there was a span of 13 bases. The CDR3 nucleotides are TGTGCCAGCAGGGCCGGTAGAGGGAACACCATATATTTT. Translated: CASRAGRGNTIYF.